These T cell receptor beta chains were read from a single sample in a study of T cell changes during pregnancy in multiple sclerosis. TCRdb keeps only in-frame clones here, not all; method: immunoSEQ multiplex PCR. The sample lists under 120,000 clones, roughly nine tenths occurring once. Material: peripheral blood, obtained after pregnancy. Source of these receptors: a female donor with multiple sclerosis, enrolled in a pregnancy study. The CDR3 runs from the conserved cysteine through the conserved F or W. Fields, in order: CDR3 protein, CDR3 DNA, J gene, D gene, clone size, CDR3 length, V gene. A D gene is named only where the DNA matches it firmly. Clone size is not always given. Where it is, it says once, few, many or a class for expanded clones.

CDR3: CAWSVDSRNEKLFF
DNA: TGTGCCTGGAGTGTAGACAGCCGTAATGAAAAACTGTTTTTT
J: TRBJ1-4
D: .
size: .
length: 14
V: TRBV30

CDR3: CASSLRRSQRSSPLHF
DNA: TGTGCCAGCAGTTTGAGGAGATCCCAAAGGAGTTCACCCCTCCACTTT
J: TRBJ1-6
D: .
size: .
length: 16
V: TRBV27

CDR3: CASREDGYTF
DNA: TGTGCCAGTAGGGAGGATGGCTACACCTTC
J: TRBJ1-2
D: .
size: .
length: 10
V: TRBV19

CDR3: CASGLGQGANSPLHF
DNA: TGTGCTAGTGGTTTGGGACAGGGTGCAAATTCACCCCTCCACTTT
J: TRBJ1-6
D: TRBD1
size: .
length: 15
V: TRBV12-5

CDR3: CASSQASPRTSGEGYEQFF
DNA: TGCGCCAGCAGCCAAGCTTCCCCCCGAACTAGCGGGGAGGGTTATGAGCAGTTCTTC
J: TRBJ2-1
D: TRBD2
size: .
length: 19
V: TRBV4-1

CDR3: CASSWTLAGGNTGELFF
DNA: TGCGCCAGCAGCTGGACCCTAGCGGGGGGAAACACCGGGGAGCTGTTTTTT
J: TRBJ2-2
D: TRBD2
size: .
length: 17
V: TRBV5-1

CDR3: CASSPVGVSTDTQYF
DNA: TGTGCCAGCAGCCCCGTAGGGGTGAGCACAGATACGCAGTATTTT
J: TRBJ2-3
D: .
size: .
length: 15
V: TRBV9

CDR3: CASSLGGGLSPLHF
DNA: TGTGCCAGCAGTTTAGGGGGAGGACTGTCACCCCTCCACTTT
J: TRBJ1-6
D: .
size: .
length: 14
V: TRBV27

CDR3: CSRQGYTGELFF
DNA: TGTAGTCGACAGGGGTACACCGGGGAGCTGTTTTTT
J: TRBJ2-2
D: TRBD1
size: .
length: 12
V: TRBV30

CDR3: CARSLVGQGRLRLFF
DNA: TGTGCCAGAAGCTTGGTAGGGCAGGGGCGGTTAAGACTGTTTTTT
J: TRBJ1-4
D: .
size: .
length: 15
V: TRBV5-3

CDR3: CASSPEGGQETQYF
DNA: TGCGCCAGCAGCCCGGAGGGTGGGCAAGAGACCCAGTACTTC
J: TRBJ2-5
D: .
size: .
length: 14
V: TRBV5-1

CDR3: CASSSLGRLDTDTQYF
DNA: TGTGCCAGCAGCTCCCTAGGTCGGCTAGACACAGATACGCAGTATTTT
J: TRBJ2-3
D: .
size: .
length: 16
V: TRBV9

CDR3: CASSGTYEQYF
DNA: TGTGCCAGCAGTGGTACCTACGAGCAGTACTTC
J: TRBJ2-7
D: .
size: .
length: 11
V: TRBV2

CDR3: CASTAAGYEQYF
DNA: TGTGCCAGCACCGCGGCGGGGTACGAGCAGTACTTC
J: TRBJ2-7
D: .
size: .
length: 12
V: TRBV11-2

CDR3: CASNRLAGAKKTQYF
DNA: TGCGCCAGCAACCGACTAGCGGGGGCGAAAAAGACCCAGTACTTC
J: TRBJ2-5
D: TRBD2
size: once
length: 15
V: TRBV5-1

CDR3: CASSLASQGGEKLFF
DNA: TGTGCCAGCAGCTTAGCGAGTCAGGGAGGTGAAAAACTGTTTTTT
J: TRBJ1-4
D: .
size: .
length: 15
V: TRBV11-2

CDR3: CASTRWQGGMHYGYTF
DNA: TGTGCCAGTACCAGGTGGCAGGGGGGAATGCACTATGGCTACACCTTC
J: TRBJ1-2
D: TRBD1
size: once
length: 16
V: TRBV19